This T cell receptor (beta chain) comes out of a study of T cells after yellow fever vaccination. Findings and caveats of the study: A small share of clonotypes appeared in both CD4 and CD8 compartments.

Synthesis of TCR cDNA relied on 5'RACE template switching, which attached a universal primer site and UMIs. In TCRdb, the 5' RACE reads were re-called with MiXCR into one record per CDR3 protein. The repertoire consists of roughly 350,000 distinct CDR3 sequences, with over 3.5% occurring once and the leading ten covering about 26%. This clonotype was seen only a few times. The antigen is unknown. V lost 3 bases, J lost 0 bases, and 2 bases stayed unmatched. Germline CDR1 is SGHVS and CDR2 is FQNEAQ. The CDR3 consists of 15 residues. V is TRBV7-8 and J is TRBJ1-3; 7 bases match TRBD1. The sequence came from a man younger than 35 who received the YFV17D yellow fever vaccine. Sequencing was performed on PBMCs, taken 5 days after the yellow fever booster vaccination. As DNA, the CDR3 is TGTGCCAGCAGCTTGACAGGGCCCTCTGGAAACACCATATATTTT. Translation: CASSLTGPSGNTIYF.